The 32 T cell receptor beta chains below come from one sample, sequenced in a study of blood T cell repertoires in COVID-19. The table came from immunoSEQ multiplex PCR; TCRdb's copy has only in-frame clones and leaves some out. The repertoire holds fewer than 500,000 clones, with about nine tenths as singletons. The material sequenced was PBMCs or T cells enriched from blood (not recorded which). The receptors were gathered from a woman under 30 who had recovered from COVID-19.

The V and J genes are TRBV7-9 and TRBJ1-2; 7 bases align to TRBD1. The V gene end was trimmed by 5 bases and the J gene end by 4 bases; junction bases not matched to a gene: 10. There are 15 residues in the CDR3. Looked up from germline, CDR1 is SEHNR and CDR2 is FQNEAQ (reference sequence). The CDR3 reads CASSPPGAGGYGYTF. Here the CDR3 DNA reads TGTGCCAGCAGCCCTCCGGGGGCAGGGGGCTATGGCTACACCTTC.

The rearrangement joins TRBV18 to TRBJ1-1, with D perhaps TRBD1 (5 bases). Germline V lookup: CDR1 KGHSH, CDR2 LQKENI. The V gene lost 0 bases and the J gene lost 5 bases, with 10 bases spanning the gap. This CDR3 has 14 residues. The CDR3 DNA reads as TGTGCCAGCTCACCACCTCAGGGAAGGACTGAAGCTTTCTTT. Amino acids: CASSPPQGRTEAFF.

This chain joins TRBV29-1 and TRBJ1-5, with 11 bases aligning to TRBD1. The length of the CDR3 is 14 residues. The germline CDR1 and CDR2 sequences are SQVTM and ANQGSEA. Trimming removed 5 bases from V and 2 bases from J; junction bases left unmatched: 2. The CDR3 region has the DNA TGCAGCGTTCGGGACAGGGGGGGCAATCAGCCCCAGCATTTT. Its protein product is CSVRDRGGNQPQHF.

The rearrangement joins TRBV6-5 to TRBJ2-3; TRBD1 matches at 9 bases. The CDR3 extends over 15 amino acids. Unmatched junction bases numbered 7, after V lost 6 bases and J lost 3 bases. Germline CDR1 reads MNHEY; CDR2 reads SVGAGI. CDR3 bases: TGTGCCAGCAGAGAGGACAGGGGAGGGACAGATACGCAGTATTTT. Encoded protein: CASREDRGGTDTQYF.

The J gene is TRBJ2-1, the V gene TRBV2; D may be TRBD1 (7 bases). The germline V and J ends were trimmed by 4 bases and 4 bases, with 14 bases remaining between them. Germline assignment: CDR1 SNHLY and CDR2 FYNNEI. This CDR3 has 15 amino acids. The CDR3 protein is CASSARGAEYNEQFF. Here the CDR3 DNA reads TGTGCCAGCAGTGCCAGGGGGGCGGAATACAATGAGCAGTTCTTC.

The chain is built from TRBV5-1 and TRBJ2-3, with 11 bases identical to TRBD2. CDR1 is SGHRS, CDR2 YFSETQ, per germline. CDR3 length: 16 amino acids. V dropped 4 bases and J dropped 2; count of bases not matched to a gene: 6. The CDR3 region is CASSPGLAAITDTQYF. The CDR3 bases are TGCGCCAGCAGCCCGGGACTAGCGGCGATCACAGATACGCAGTATTTT.

The rearrangement joins TRBV6-1 to TRBJ1-2; 11 positions agree with TRBD1. Germline V lookup: CDR1 MNHNS, CDR2 SASEGT. V was pared by 3 bases and J by 8 bases, with 2 bases of the junction left unmatched. The CDR3 loop spans 13 amino acids. CDR3 coding DNA: TGTGCCAGCAGTGAGGACAGGGGGCCGGGCTACACCTTC. It specifies CASSEDRGPGYTF.

The rearrangement uses TRBV6-2 or TRBV6-3 and TRBJ2-7; maybe TRBD2 (6 bases). Germline V gene data show CDR1 as MNHEY and CDR2 as SVGEGT. This CDR3 is 15 amino acids long. V lost 0 bases to trimming and J lost 1 base, with 10 bases between them. CDR3 in amino acids: CASSYSSGLSYEQYF. In DNA, the CDR3 is TGTGCCAGCAGTTACTCCTCGGGACTTTCCTACGAGCAGTACTTC.

This clone was detected once. V usage is TRBV12-2 and J usage is TRBJ1-1; the table's TRBD1 call for D was not verified on the DNA. TRBV12-2 corresponds to a pseudogene. This CDR3 has 16 amino acids. In DNA form, the CDR3 reads TGTGCAAGTCGCTTGGCCAACAGGGGTGCGGACACTGAAGCTTTCTTT. Translated, it gives CASRLANRGADTEAFF.

V gene TRBV27 combines with J gene TRBJ2-3; the D gene is possibly TRBD2 (5 bases). There are 12 residues in the CDR3. Trimming took off 5 bases at V and 5 bases at J, with 8 bases between the two ends. Germline CDR1 MNHEY, CDR2 SMNVEV (reference sequence). The CDR3 spells CASSRGLDTQYF. CDR3 bases: TGTGCCAGCAGTCGAGGGTTAGATACGCAGTATTTT.

This clone appeared a few times. This chain joins TRBV4-1 and TRBJ1-3; D not certain. From germline, CDR1 is MGHRA and CDR2 YSYEKL. This CDR3 is built from 13 residues. Deletions cut 0 bases from V and 5 bases from J, with 5 bases between. For the CDR3, the DNA is TGCGCCAGCAGCCAAGATACAAGAAACACCATATATTTT. As protein: CASSQDTRNTIYF.

This chain connects TRBV19 to TRBJ1-1; no reliable D call. The germline CDR1 and CDR2 sequences are LNHDA and SQIVND (reference sequence). This CDR3 has 13 residues. Trimming shortened V by 6 bases and J by 0 bases, and 8 bases separated the two germline ends. The CDR3 DNA is TGTGCCAGTAGACCTATAGTGAACACTGAAGCTTTCTTT. Its translation: CASRPIVNTEAFF.

The gene calls are TRBV9 and TRBJ1-2; perhaps TRBD1 as D (5 bases). Germline CDR1 and CDR2: SGDLS and YYNGEE. The V end lost 0 bases, the J end lost 3 bases, and 12 bases lay between the germline ends. CDR3 length equals 15 residues. This CDR3 is CASSVARGGYYGYTF. CDR3 nucleotides: TGTGCCAGCAGCGTAGCTCGCGGGGGGTACTATGGCTACACCTTC.

This rearrangement joins TRBV5-1 to TRBJ1-4; tentative D call: TRBD1 (5 bases). V was pared by 3 bases and J by 0 bases, with 9 bases between. Looked up from germline, CDR1 is SGHRS and CDR2 is YFSETQ. The CDR3 extends over 15 amino acids. In nucleotides, the CDR3 is TGCGCCAGCAGCTCCAGGGCCGCAACTAATGAAAAACTGTTTTTT. This encodes CASSSRAATNEKLFF.

Concerning this clone: This same CDR3 is encoded by further DNA sequences in the sample. The chain recombines TRBV5-1 with TRBJ2-1; 8 bases match TRBD1. The CDR3 loop spans 15 amino acids. The trim removed 0 bases at V and 2 bases at J, leaving 1 base unmatched. Germline loops: CDR1 SGHRS, CDR2 YFSETQ. In nucleotides, the CDR3 is TGCGCCAGCAGCTTGGACAGGGGGACCTACAATGAGCAGTTCTTC. Its protein is CASSLDRGTYNEQFF.

This clone has more than one count but fewer than ten. This chain connects TRBV28 to TRBJ1-2; D is unclear. V gave up 3 bases and J gave up 5 bases, with 4 bases separating them. This CDR3 region has 11 residues. CDR1 and CDR2 from the germline V gene are MDHEN and SYDVKM. This chain's CDR3 is CASSFQYGYTF. The CDR3 DNA is TGTGCCAGCAGTTTTCAGTATGGCTACACCTTC.

This chain joins TRBV28 and TRBJ1-2; 9 bases agree with TRBD1. There are 15 residues in the CDR3. The V gene end was trimmed by 7 bases and the J gene end by 2 bases; junction bases not matched to a gene: 8. From germline, CDR1 is MDHEN and CDR2 SYDVKM. CDR3 bases: TGTGCCAGCAAAAATGGGGGACAGGGCAACTATGGCTACACCTTC. Amino acids: CASKNGGQGNYGYTF.

This clone was seen just once. J is TRBJ2-7 and V is TRBV6-5; a possible D gene is TRBD2 (5 bases). Germline CDR1 reads MNHEY; CDR2 reads SVGAGI. The CDR3 has 15 residues. V shed 1 base and J shed 1 base, with 11 bases lying between them. CDR3: CASSYYAGASYEQYF. The CDR3 DNA follows: TGTGCCAGCAGTTACTACGCGGGTGCTTCCTACGAGCAGTACTTC.

This rearrangement joins TRBV6-5 to TRBJ1-2; the D gene is possibly TRBD1 (6 bases). Germline V lookup: CDR1 MNHEY, CDR2 SVGAGI. Trimming shortened V by 6 bases and J by 6 bases, and 17 bases separated the two germline ends. CDR3 length: 14 amino acids. The CDR3, as DNA: TGTGCCAGCAGCCCCTTAGGGACACTTGATGGCTACACCTTC. As protein: CASSPLGTLDGYTF.

This clone was detected once. The chain is built from TRBV4-2 and TRBJ2-1, with 9 bases identical to TRBD1. Germline CDR1 LGHNA, CDR2 YNFKEQ. CDR3 length equals 14 residues. J was trimmed by 10 bases and V by 0 bases; bases with no gene match: 4. DNA for the CDR3: TGTGCCAGCAGCCAAGATCCGGACAGGGGAGAGCAGTTCTTC. Translated: CASSQDPDRGEQFF.

The gene calls are TRBV5-7 and TRBJ1-5; TRBD1 aligns across 8 bases. TRBV5-7 is an ORF; its function is uncertain. The CDR3 runs to 13 residues. The junction had 5 bases not matched to a gene; V was cut back by 4 bases and J by 8 bases. The CDR3 is CASSPTGVEPQHF. The CDR3 DNA reads as TGTGCCAGCAGCCCGACAGGGGTTGAGCCCCAGCATTTT.

This chain joins TRBV4-1 and TRBJ2-3, with 7 nucleotides matching TRBD2. The CDR3 is made up of 17 amino acids. V lost 0 bases and J lost 4; bases outside the gene matches: 10. The germline gives CDR1 MGHRA, CDR2 YSYEKL. Here the CDR3 DNA reads TGCGCCAGCAGCCAAGACCGCGGGCGGGGGAGCCCAGATACGCAGTATTTT. Amino acids: CASSQDRGRGSPDTQYF.

This chain uses TRBV19 with TRBJ1-5; 7 bases agree with TRBD1. With V trimmed by 9 bases and J by 6 bases, 11 bases remained unmatched. Germline V gene lookup returns CDR1 LNHDA and CDR2 SQIVND (reference sequence). This CDR3 region has 14 residues. Written as DNA, the CDR3 is TGTGCCAGCAATCCCGACAGGGTTGGTCAGCCCCAGCATTTT. It translates to CASNPDRVGQPQHF.

The chain employs TRBV7-2 and TRBJ2-3; D unresolved. Germline-derived CDR1 and CDR2 are SGHTA and FQGNSA. The CDR3 is 14 residues long. The germline V and J ends were trimmed by 3 bases and 2 bases, with 9 bases remaining between them. CDR3 bases: TGTGCCAGCAGCTTTGGGCAGGCCACAGATACGCAGTATTTT. This codes for CASSFGQATDTQYF.

The rearrangement uses TRBV19 and TRBJ1-4; 8 bases map to TRBD1. This CDR3 region has 15 residues. After removal of 2 bases from V and 7 bases from J, the junction contained 6 bases not matched to a gene. Germline CDR1 and CDR2: LNHDA and SQIVND (reference sequence). Here the CDR3 DNA reads TGTGCCAGTAGTATAAATACAGGGGGGACTGAAAAACTGTTTTTT. It is translated as CASSINTGGTEKLFF.

The rearrangement links TRBV6-5 to TRBJ1-4; 7 bases line up with TRBD1. CDR3 length equals 16 residues. Per germline, CDR1 MNHEY and CDR2 SVGAGI. V trimming: 4 bases; J trimming: 3 bases; junction bases outside the gene matches: 8. The chain's CDR3 is CASSSYRQGANEKLFF. CDR3 DNA sequence: TGTGCCAGCAGTTCTTATCGACAGGGCGCTAATGAAAAACTGTTTTTT.

V usage is TRBV4-1 and J usage is TRBJ2-3; 7 positions match TRBD1. V lost 1 base and J lost 0; bases outside the gene matches: 10. The CDR3 runs to 18 residues. Germline V gene data show CDR1 as MGHRA and CDR2 as YSYEKL. The CDR3 bases are TGCGCCAGCAGCCAAGTGTATGGGAACAGGGGTAGCACAGATACGCAGTATTTT. The encoded protein is CASSQVYGNRGSTDTQYF.

The V gene is TRBV6-5, the J gene TRBJ2-7, with D perhaps matching TRBD2 (7 bases). From germline, CDR1 is MNHEY and CDR2 SVGAGI. This CDR3 has 13 residues. V lost 2 bases and J lost 5, with 10 bases in between. Written as DNA, the CDR3 is TGTGCCAGCAGTTACGGGAGGGGGGACGAGCAGTACTTC. Residues: CASSYGRGDEQYF.

This clone was seen a single time. The chain couples TRBV18 to TRBJ1-1; possibly TRBD1 for D (5 bases). This CDR3 has 15 amino acids. In germline, CDR1 is KGHSH, CDR2 LQKENI. V lost 0 bases and J lost 5, with 13 bases in between. Written as DNA, the CDR3 is TGTGCCAGCTCACCACCTCGGGGGATAGATACTGAAGCTTTCTTT. This encodes CASSPPRGIDTEAFF. Full variable domain (missing parts from reference TRBV18 and TRBJ1-1): NAGVMQNPRHLVRRRGQEARLRCSPMKGHSHVYWYRQLPEEGLKFMVYLQKENIIDESGMPKERFSAEFPKEGPSILRIQQVVRGDSAAYFCASSPPRGIDTEAFFGQGTRLTVV.

The genes are TRBV11-2 and TRBJ1-5; D possibly corresponds to TRBD1 (5 bases). V gave up 0 bases and J gave up 7 bases, with 10 bases separating them. Germline V lookup: CDR1 SGHAT, CDR2 FQNNGV. The length of the CDR3 is 14 residues. CDR3 nucleotides: TGTGCCAGCAGCTTAGATCGAGCAGGGCAGCCCCAGCATTTT. It yields the protein CASSLDRAGQPQHF.

The rearrangement uses TRBV23-1 and TRBJ2-1; D is perhaps TRBD1 (6 bases). TRBV23-1 is an ORF; its function is uncertain. V gave up 2 bases and J gave up 3 bases, with 17 bases separating them. This CDR3 spans 17 amino acids. DNA of the CDR3: TGCGCCAGCAGTCAAGGGACACCGGTCCCAATCTACAATGAGCAGTTCTTC. This gives the protein CASSQGTPVPIYNEQFF.

The CDR3 bases are TGTGCCTGGAGTGTACTTTTAACAGATACGCAGTATTTT. Translation: CAWSVLLTDTQYF. V usage is TRBV30 and J usage is TRBJ2-3; no firm D call. Germline-derived CDR1 and CDR2 are GTSNPN and SVGIG (reference sequence). V was shortened by 0 bases and J by 3 bases, with 7 bases between the two germline ends. CDR3 size: 13 residues.